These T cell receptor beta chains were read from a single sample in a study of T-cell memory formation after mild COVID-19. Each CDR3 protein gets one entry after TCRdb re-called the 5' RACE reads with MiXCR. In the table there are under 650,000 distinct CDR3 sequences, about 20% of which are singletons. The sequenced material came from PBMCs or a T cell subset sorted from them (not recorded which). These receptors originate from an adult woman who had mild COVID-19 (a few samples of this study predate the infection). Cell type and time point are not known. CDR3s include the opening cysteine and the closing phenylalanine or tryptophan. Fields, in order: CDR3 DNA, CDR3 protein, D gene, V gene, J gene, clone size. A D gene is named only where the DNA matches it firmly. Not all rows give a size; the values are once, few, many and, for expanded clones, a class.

TGCGCCAGCAGCCAAGATGTGAGGACAGTCTCCTACGAGCAGTACTTC,CASSQDVRTVSYEQYF,.,TRBV4-1,TRBJ2-7,.
TGTGCCAGCTCACAGCAGGGGTCCCAGAATACGCAGTATTTT,CASSQQGSQNTQYF,.,TRBV18,TRBJ2-3,.
TGTGCCAGTAGTAACAACGGACAGATCTATGGCTACACCTTC,CASSNNGQIYGYTF,.,TRBV19,TRBJ1-2,.
TGTGCCATCTCCACAGATACGCAGTATTTT,CAISTDTQYF,.,TRBV7-9,TRBJ2-3,few
TGCGCCAGCAGCTACGTGACAGGAGCCTACGAGCAGTACTTC,CASSYVTGAYEQYF,.,TRBV5-1,TRBJ2-7,.
TGTGCCAGCAGCCTAAGGAGTAGCGGGAGGGCCGGGTCCTACAATGAGCAGTTCTTC,CASSLRSSGRAGSYNEQFF,TRBD2,TRBV6-2/TRBV6-3,TRBJ2-1,.
TGTGCCAGACCTGGAGGCGGCAGGGTTCGGTTTAACACTGAAGCTTTCTTT,CARPGGGRVRFNTEAFF,.,TRBV11-2,TRBJ1-1,.
TGCGCCAGCAGCTTGGCAGGACAGGGGCATCAGCCCCAGCATTTT,CASSLAGQGHQPQHF,TRBD1,TRBV5-1,TRBJ1-5,.
TGTGCCAGCAGCTTATCCAGCGGGGGGGCGTATTACAATGAGCAGTTCTTC,CASSLSSGGAYYNEQFF,TRBD2,TRBV13,TRBJ2-1,.
TGCGCCAGCAGCCGGGGGGGGCGGATGAATGAGCAGTTCTTC,CASSRGGRMNEQFF,.,TRBV4-1,TRBJ2-1,many
TGTGCCAGCAGCCATAACAGGGGTCAAGAGACCCAGTACTTC,CASSHNRGQETQYF,TRBD1,TRBV14,TRBJ2-5,few
TGTGCCAGCAGATTCGGACAGGTCCTGAACACCGGGGAGCTGTTTTTT,CASRFGQVLNTGELFF,TRBD1,TRBV12-3/TRBV12-4,TRBJ2-2,few
TGTGCCAGCAGTCCGGACAGGAAAAGCACAGATACGCAGTATTTT,CASSPDRKSTDTQYF,TRBD1,TRBV6-1,TRBJ2-3,.